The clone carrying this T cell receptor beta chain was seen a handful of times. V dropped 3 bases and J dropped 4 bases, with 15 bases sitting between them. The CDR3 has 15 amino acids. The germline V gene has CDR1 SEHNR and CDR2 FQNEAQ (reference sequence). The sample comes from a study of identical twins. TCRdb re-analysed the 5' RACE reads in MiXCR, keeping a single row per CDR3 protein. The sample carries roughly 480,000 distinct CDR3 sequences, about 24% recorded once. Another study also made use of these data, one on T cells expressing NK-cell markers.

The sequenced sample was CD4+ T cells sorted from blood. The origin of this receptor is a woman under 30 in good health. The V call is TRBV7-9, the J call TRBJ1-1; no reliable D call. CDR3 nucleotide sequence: TGTGCCAGCAGCTTTATGGGCAGAAGCCCCACTGAAGCTTTCTTT. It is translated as CASSFMGRSPTEAFF.